The clone carrying this T cell receptor (beta chain) was seen many times. Antigen: not known. Patients were excluded for uncontrolled infection, other autoimmune disease, pregnancy or lactation. This entry belongs to a study of T cells in Graves' hyperthyroidism and ophthalmopathy. Study in general: Upon initial diagnosis and before any treatment, peripheral blood was collected. General observations from the study: Ophthalmopathy was model-predicted a median around seven months pre-onset.

RNA transcripts served as the template for amplifying TCR beta CDR3 regions. Initially, a first-round RT-PCR of the TCR CDR3 employed the HTBI primer set. From the multiplex PCR reads, TCRdb called clonotypes with MiXCR, one entry per CDR3 protein. The data show about 350,000 distinct CDR3 sequences, approximately 14% seen once. Per the germline V gene, CDR1 is SEHNR and CDR2 is FQNEAQ (reference sequence). This CDR3 comprises 16 residues. V lost 1 base to trimming and J lost 2 bases, with 15 bases between them. The TCR comes from a woman aged 55-70 years with Graves' ophthalmopathy. The chain has TRBV7-9 and TRBJ2-7; possible D gene TRBD2, 6 bases. The material sequenced was blood. This CDR3 is CASSLDGGLPTYEQYF. CDR3 coding DNA: TGTGCCAGCAGCTTAGATGGGGGACTGCCCACCTACGAGCAGTACTTC.